This passage covers 26 T cell receptor beta chains from one sample sequenced in a study of beta chain features in type 1 diabetes. Of the isolated RNA, all was reverse transcribed, and so the sequenced material was expressed TCRB transcripts. This table comes from immunoSEQ multiplex PCR, and its TCRdb copy is limited to in-frame clones, with some not included. The sample yields roughly 51,000 clones, 40% to 60% seen once. Findings and limits, study-wide: Type 1 diabetes patients had moderately but significantly shorter TCRB CDR3s in all four CD4+ subsets.

Their recognized antigens are unknown. The sample comprised Tregs from blood. The receptors stem from a woman aged 40 to 50 with type 1 diabetes.

CDR3 coding DNA: TGTGCCAGCAGGCGACAGGGGAGGAACATTCAGTACTTC. It translates to CASRRQGRNIQYF. The rearrangement uses TRBV28 and TRBJ2-4, with 8 bases that match TRBD1. There are 13 residues in the CDR3. The junction had 5 bases not matched to a gene; V was cut back by 6 bases and J by 7 bases. From germline, CDR1 is MDHEN and CDR2 SYDVKM.

J is TRBJ2-7 and V is TRBV18, with D possibly matching TRBD2 (6 bases). This CDR3 spans 14 amino acids. The V end was cut by 4 bases, the J end by 6 bases, with 16 bases between. Germline V gene data show CDR1 as KGHSH and CDR2 as LQKENI. DNA of the CDR3: TGTGCCAGCTCACTCGAAGGAGGGGAAGTCGAGCAGTACTTC. It codes for CASSLEGGEVEQYF.

The chain couples TRBV2 to TRBJ2-2, with TRBD1 matching over 7 bases. Trimming at V came to 8 bases and at J to 1 base, leaving 7 bases not matched to a gene. The CDR3 contains 15 residues. CDR1 is SNHLY and CDR2 is FYNNEI in the germline V gene. The CDR3 is CASQTGLGNTGELFF. The CDR3 bases are TGTGCCAGCCAGACAGGGTTGGGGAACACCGGGGAGCTGTTTTTT.

This clone was observed a handful of times. J is TRBJ2-7 and V is TRBV27; TRBD2 matches 8 bases. Trimming at V came to 3 bases and at J to 1 base, leaving 11 bases not matched to a gene. Germline V gives CDR1 MNHEY, CDR2 SMNVEV (reference sequence). The length of the CDR3 is 17 residues. The CDR3 DNA is TGTGCCAGCAGTTTCCTTAAAGGGACTAGGAAATCCTACGAGCAGTACTTC. Protein sequence: CASSFLKGTRKSYEQYF.

CDR3 sequence reads: CASTAQEDSPLHF. For the CDR3, the DNA is TGTGCCAGCACGGCTCAGGAGGATTCACCCCTCCACTTT. V and J are TRBV25-1 and TRBJ1-6; D unclear. CDR1 and CDR2 (germline): MGHDK, SYGVNS. V dropped 7 bases and J dropped 8 bases, with 12 bases sitting between them. The CDR3 runs to 13 residues.

The genes are TRBV6-1 and TRBJ2-1, with D hard to call. CDR1 and CDR2 from the germline V gene are MNHNS and SASEGT. Trimming removed 4 bases at V and 10 bases at J, with 11 bases between. The CDR3 length is 12 residues. DNA of the CDR3: TGTGCCAGCAGTGTCTTTCAGTGGGAGCAGTTCTTC. It encodes CASSVFQWEQFF.

The chain uses TRBV28 and TRBJ2-1, with TRBD1 as a possible D gene (5 bases). This CDR3 comprises 17 residues. V gave up 4 bases and J gave up 0 bases, with 16 bases separating them. The germline V gene encodes CDR1 MDHEN and CDR2 SYDVKM. Here the CDR3 reads CASSSGLGDSSYNEQFF. CDR3 in DNA: TGTGCCAGCAGTTCCGGCCTTGGAGACAGCTCCTACAATGAGCAGTTCTTC.

The J gene is TRBJ2-4, the V gene TRBV7-2; perhaps TRBD1 as D (6 bases). CDR1 is SGHTA and CDR2 is FQGNSA in the germline V gene. V shed 5 bases and J shed 3 bases, with 17 bases lying between them. The CDR3 loop spans 16 amino acids. The CDR3 here is CASSQEQGLGKNIQYF. In DNA form, the CDR3 reads TGTGCCAGCAGCCAAGAACAGGGTCTCGGCAAAAACATTCAGTACTTC.

The rearrangement links TRBV7-2 to TRBJ2-7; D is perhaps TRBD1 (6 bases). Germline CDR1 is SGHTA and CDR2 is FQGNSA. Between the trimmed V and J ends, which lost 3 bases and 3 bases, there was a span of 15 bases. CDR3 length: 15 residues. As DNA, the CDR3 is TGTGCCAGCAGCTTGGACGAGTCAGGGGTCTACGAGCAGTACTTC. Residues: CASSLDESGVYEQYF.

This clone has a handful of counts. The chain couples TRBV28 to TRBJ2-3; 8 nucleotides match TRBD1. The J segment lost 4 bases and the V segment lost 11 bases, leaving 5 bases of the junction unmatched. Per the germline V gene, CDR1 is MDHEN and CDR2 is SYDVKM. This CDR3 is built from 12 residues. CDR3 in amino acids: CAGQDRADTQYF. The CDR3 DNA reads as TGTGCCGGTCAGGACAGGGCAGATACGCAGTATTTT.

The chain links TRBV29-1 to TRBJ2-7; TRBD2 is a possible D gene (6 bases). The germline gives CDR1 SQVTM, CDR2 ANQGSEA. The CDR3 spans 11 residues. The V end was cut by 5 bases, the J end by 4 bases, with 9 bases between. DNA for the CDR3: TGCAGCGTTTCCGGGGGATACGAGCAGTACTTC. Translation gives CSVSGGYEQYF.

J is TRBJ2-5 and V is TRBV11-2; weak D call: TRBD2 (6 bases). Germline CDR1 is SGHAT and CDR2 is FQNNGV. The CDR3 is 14 residues long. V was cut by 6 bases and J by 5 bases, with 16 bases left in between. CDR3 sequence (DNA): TGTGCCAGCAGGACCCCCGGGGGATGGGAGACCCAGTACTTC. Its translation is CASRTPGGWETQYF.

This clone was recorded a few times. V is TRBV7-8 and J is TRBJ2-1, with 10 positions matching TRBD2. The V gene end was trimmed by 0 bases and the J gene end by 7 bases; junction bases not matched to a gene: 3. CDR1 and CDR2 from the germline V gene are SGHVS and FQNEAQ. The CDR3 runs 15 residues. The CDR3, as DNA: TGTGCCAGCAGCTTAGCTTTACTAGCGGGAAATGAGCAGTTCTTC. Translating it yields CASSLALLAGNEQFF.

This chain links TRBV6-5 with TRBJ1-1, with D possibly matching TRBD1 (6 bases). Trimming took off 8 bases at V and 1 base at J, with 11 bases between the two ends. This CDR3 has 13 amino acids. The germline V gene has CDR1 MNHEY and CDR2 SVGAGI. The CDR3 region has the DNA TGTGCCAGCCGGACAGCCGAGAACACTGAAGCTTTCTTT. The encoded protein is CASRTAENTEAFF.

Many counts were recorded for this clone. The rearrangement links TRBV7-2 to TRBJ2-2, with TRBD1 as a possible D gene (5 bases). Trimming took off 1 base at V and 7 bases at J, with 13 bases between the two ends. The CDR3 runs to 15 residues. Germline loops: CDR1 SGHTA, CDR2 FQGNSA. The CDR3 region is CASSLVEFTGGELFF. For the CDR3, the DNA is TGTGCCAGCAGCTTAGTAGAGTTTACAGGCGGGGAGCTGTTTTTT.

This clone was picked up a small number of times. The chain links TRBV19 to TRBJ1-1, with D perhaps TRBD1 (5 bases). The CDR3 is 13 residues long. Germline values: CDR1 LNHDA, CDR2 SQIVND (reference sequence). V lost 5 bases and J lost 0, with 7 bases in between. The CDR3 reads CASSPQVNTEAFF. As DNA, the CDR3 is TGTGCCAGTAGTCCACAGGTGAACACTGAAGCTTTCTTT.

This chain uses TRBV5-1 with TRBJ2-3; tentative D call: TRBD1 (6 bases). V lost 4 bases and J 1 base, leaving 19 bases between the germline ends. In germline, CDR1 is SGHRS, CDR2 YFSETQ. The CDR3 totals 17 residues. CDR3 residues: CASSPQGRGEGTDTQYF. The CDR3 DNA reads as TGCGCCAGCAGCCCCCAAGGCAGGGGCGAGGGCACAGATACGCAGTATTTT. Full variable domain (missing parts from reference TRBV5-1 and TRBJ2-3): KAGVTQTPRYLIKTRGQQVTLSCSPISGHRSVSWYQQTPGQGLQFLFEYFSETQRNKGNFPGRFSGRQFSNSRSEMNVSTLELGDSALYLCASSPQGRGEGTDTQYFGPGTRLTVL.

The J gene is TRBJ2-7, the V gene TRBV5-4; D is possibly TRBD1 (6 bases). CDR1 is SGHNT and CDR2 is YYREEE in the germline V gene (reference sequence). The V gene lost 3 bases and the J gene lost 6 bases, with 10 bases spanning the gap. The CDR3 length is 12 residues. DNA for the CDR3: TGTGCCAGCAGCTACTGGGGGCGCGAGCAGTACTTC. It translates to CASSYWGREQYF.

This clone turned up a few times. The chain carries TRBV21-1 and TRBJ1-3; TRBD1, the D gene given by the table, was not confirmed from the DNA. TRBV21-1 is deemed a pseudogene. The CDR3 length is 17 residues. The chain's CDR3 is CASRGFMLQHARNTIYF. The CDR3 DNA sequence: TGTGCCAGCAGGGGCTTCATGCTACAACACGCACGAAACACCATATATTTT.

The CDR3, as DNA: TGTGCCAGCACCCCGGGACAGGGGGTTTACGAGCAGTACTTC. Translated: CASTPGQGVYEQYF. V and J are TRBV6-6 and TRBJ2-7; 11 positions agree with TRBD1. In germline, CDR1 is MNHNY, CDR2 SVGAGI (reference sequence). Losses at the gene ends were 7 bases for V and 4 bases for J; bases not matched to a gene: 6. The CDR3 has 14 residues.

The rearrangement links TRBV6-5 to TRBJ2-1, with D perhaps matching TRBD1 (5 bases). Trimming removed 7 bases at V and 6 bases at J, with 13 bases between. The germline gives CDR1 MNHEY, CDR2 SVGAGI. The CDR3 covers 13 residues. DNA for the CDR3: TGTGCCAGCAACCAGGGTAGGGGCAATGAGCAGTTCTTC. This codes for CASNQGRGNEQFF.

The gene calls are TRBV7-8 and TRBJ1-1; D remains unclear. CDR3 length: 13 residues. The germline V and J ends were trimmed by 4 bases and 3 bases, with 9 bases remaining between them. Germline loops: CDR1 SGHVS, CDR2 FQNEAQ. CDR3 in DNA: TGTGCCAGCAGCTCATCAAGAGACACTGAAGCTTTCTTT. It encodes CASSSSRDTEAFF.

The rearrangement uses TRBV5-1 and TRBJ2-1, with no clear D. CDR3 length: 12 residues. Trimming removed 2 bases from V and 6 bases from J, with 6 bases in between. Germline lookup yields CDR1 SGHRS and CDR2 YFSETQ. The DNA of the CDR3 is TGCGCCAGCAGCTTCACCGGCAATGAGCAGTTCTTC. Its translation: CASSFTGNEQFF.

The chain combines TRBV4-2 with TRBJ2-1; 9 nucleotides agree with TRBD2. J lost 3 bases, V lost 4 bases, and 16 bases had no gene match. Germline loops: CDR1 LGHNA, CDR2 YNFKEQ. This CDR3 has 19 amino acids. The CDR3 DNA is TGTGCCAGCAGCCCCAGGGGCCAAAAGACTAGCGGAGTCTACAATGAGCAGTTCTTC. Its protein product is CASSPRGQKTSGVYNEQFF.

This clone occurred a few times. The chain combines TRBV7-9 with TRBJ2-1; 12 bases are a match to TRBD1. V lost 4 bases, J lost 7 bases, and 5 bases stayed unmatched. This CDR3 comprises 15 residues. CDR1 SEHNR and CDR2 FQNEAQ come from the germline V gene (reference sequence). The CDR3 DNA reads as TGTGCCAGCAGCTCTTGGGACAGGGGGCGAAATGAGCAGTTCTTC. Its translation: CASSSWDRGRNEQFF.

V usage is TRBV12-5 and J usage is TRBJ1-1, with D possibly TRBD1 on 5 matching bases. Trimming took 3 bases from V and 3 from J, leaving 14 bases between them. This CDR3 has 15 residues. Germline CDR1 reads LGHNT; CDR2 reads FRNRAP. This CDR3 is CASGFGSGRDTEAFF. The CDR3 coding sequence is TGTGCTAGTGGTTTCGGCTCAGGGAGGGACACTGAAGCTTTCTTT.